These 12 T cell receptor beta chains were all obtained from the same sample, sequenced in a study of regulatory T cells in long-lasting Graves disease. Time point of the sample: persistent/refractory GD, antithyroid drugs over 5 years with positive TRAb. After RNA was extracted from PBMCs, the TCR library was made from it. Through Arm-PCR of CDR3 regions and iRepertoire HTBI primers, TCR beta libraries were built. TCRdb processed the multiplex PCR reads anew with MiXCR; each CDR3 protein has one entry. This sample has 450,000 or so distinct CDR3 sequences; 20% to 25% occur once, and the top ten carry 10% to 15%. Sample: peripheral blood mononuclear cells (PBMCs), taken when the disease was refractory, from a patient treated with antithyroid drugs. The receptor set was obtained from a female donor with Graves disease.

Concerning this clonotype: Possible read error: a much larger clone is one base away. The rearrangement uses TRBV6-1 and TRBJ1-5; the D is unclear. CDR1 MNHNS and CDR2 SASEGT come from the germline V gene. CDR3 length: 14 residues. The CDR3 loop is CASKRQSSNQPQHF. The CDR3 nucleotides are TGTGCAAGTAAACGCCAGAGTAGCAATCAGCCCCAGCATTTT.

The sample holds a few counts of this clonotype. The chain recombines TRBV20-1 with TRBJ1-1, with a weak D call TRBD1 (5 bases). V was pared by 1 base and J by 6 bases, with 21 bases between. The CDR3 extends over 16 amino acids. From germline, CDR1 is DFQATT and CDR2 SNEGSKA (reference sequence). The CDR3 protein is CSARVTVGGYGAEAFF. The CDR3 nucleotides are TGCAGTGCTAGAGTCACGGTCGGGGGTTACGGGGCTGAAGCTTTCTTT.

To note about this clonotype: One base away lies a much larger clone, so this may be a sequencing read error. The J gene is TRBJ1-4, the V gene TRBV28; D is possibly TRBD1 (5 bases). Germline CDR1 MDHEN, CDR2 SYDVKM. There are 12 residues in the CDR3. The CDR3 reads CATQGGDEKLSF. DNA for the CDR3: TGTGCGACGCAGGGCGGGGATGAAAAACTGTCTTTT.

This clonotype was detected ten times or more. V and J are TRBV6-1 and TRBJ1-5; weak D call: TRBD1 (6 bases). The CDR3 totals 15 residues. V was shortened by 7 bases and J by 6 bases, with 19 bases between the two germline ends. Germline assignment: CDR1 MNHNS and CDR2 SASEGT. CDR3 DNA sequence: TGTGCCAGCACCCCTCGATTGGGGGGCGGTCAGCCCCAGCATTTT. It specifies CASTPRLGGGQPQHF.

This clonotype has just one count. The chain recombines TRBV9 with TRBJ2-4, with unresolved D. CDR1 and CDR2 from the germline V gene are SGDLS and YYNGEE. The CDR3 runs to 17 residues. V dropped 4 bases and J dropped 6 bases, with 23 bases sitting between them. DNA for the CDR3: TGTGCCAGCAGCCCCACTCCGGGTCTAGGCCCCAGAAACATTCAGTACTTC. Its translation is CASSPTPGLGPRNIQYF.

In this sample, this clonotype turned up many times. The V call is TRBV28, the J call TRBJ1-5; D is ambiguous. The CDR3 length is 14 residues. Germline CDR1 MDHEN, CDR2 SYDVKM. Trimming took 9 bases from V and 2 from J, leaving 14 bases between them. The CDR3 DNA follows: TGTGCCAGTTTTGACGGCGGGGGCAATCAGCCCCAGCATTTT. It encodes CASFDGGGNQPQHF.

There are a few counts of this clonotype. The rearrangement links TRBV19 to TRBJ1-6; TRBD1 is a possible D gene (5 bases). This CDR3 region has 13 residues. With 8 bases removed from V and 6 bases from J, the gap between germline ends came to 11 bases. Germline values: CDR1 LNHDA, CDR2 SQIVND (reference sequence). The CDR3 here is CASQGIRNSPLHF. CDR3 DNA: TGTGCCAGTCAGGGAATTCGTAATTCACCCCTCCACTTT. Based on the CDR3 plus reference TRBV19 and TRBJ1-6, the full variable domain is DGGITQSPKYLFRKEGQNVTLSCEQNLNHDAMYWYRQDPGQGLRLIYYSQIVNDFQKGDIAEGYSVSREKKESFPLTVTSAQKNPTAFYLCASQGIRNSPLHFGNGTRLTVT.

Concerning this clonotype: This may be a read error: a much more frequent sequence differs by one nucleotide. This chain uses TRBV7-2 with TRBJ2-5; 8 positions match TRBD2. The V gene's germline CDR1 is SGHTA and CDR2 FQGNSA. This CDR3 region has 14 residues. The DNA of the CDR3 is TGTGCCAGCAGCTCCCGGACTAGCAGAGAGACCCAGCACTTC. This sequence encodes CASSSRTSRETQHF.

J is TRBJ1-4 and V is TRBV7-9; no definite D call. V lost 7 bases and J 4 bases, leaving 13 bases between the germline ends. The CDR3 totals 14 residues. Germline-derived CDR1 and CDR2 are SEHNR and FQNEAQ (reference sequence). The CDR3 region has the DNA TGTGCCAGCACACTGGAAGGAATTAATGAAAAACTGTTTTTT. This translates into CASTLEGINEKLFF.

The V call is TRBV30, the J call TRBJ2-2, with D unclear. The CDR3 is made up of 16 amino acids. V shed 2 bases and J shed 4 bases, with 17 bases lying between them. Germline CDR1 reads GTSNPN; CDR2 reads SVGIG (reference sequence). This CDR3 is CAWSRQKGIFTGELFF. Written as DNA, the CDR3 is TGTGCCTGGAGTAGGCAGAAAGGTATCTTCACCGGGGAGCTGTTTTTT.

This sequence joins TRBV12-3 or TRBV12-4 and TRBJ2-5; D is possibly TRBD1 (5 bases). Trimming removed 3 bases from V and 4 bases from J, with 9 bases in between. This CDR3 has 13 residues. For the CDR3, the DNA is TGTGCCAGCAGTTTTCCAGGGATAGAGACCCAGTACTTC. The encoded protein is CASSFPGIETQYF.

This clonotype was seen only once. The rearrangement joins TRBV6-1 to TRBJ1-3; unclear D gene. The CDR3 consists of 15 residues. Trimming shortened V by 6 bases and J by 2 bases, and 14 bases separated the two germline ends. Looked up from germline, CDR1 is MNHNS and CDR2 is SASEGT. CDR3: CASSQDLVTGNTIYF. CDR3 sequence (DNA): TGTGCCAGCAGCCAAGACCTTGTTACTGGAAACACCATATATTTT.